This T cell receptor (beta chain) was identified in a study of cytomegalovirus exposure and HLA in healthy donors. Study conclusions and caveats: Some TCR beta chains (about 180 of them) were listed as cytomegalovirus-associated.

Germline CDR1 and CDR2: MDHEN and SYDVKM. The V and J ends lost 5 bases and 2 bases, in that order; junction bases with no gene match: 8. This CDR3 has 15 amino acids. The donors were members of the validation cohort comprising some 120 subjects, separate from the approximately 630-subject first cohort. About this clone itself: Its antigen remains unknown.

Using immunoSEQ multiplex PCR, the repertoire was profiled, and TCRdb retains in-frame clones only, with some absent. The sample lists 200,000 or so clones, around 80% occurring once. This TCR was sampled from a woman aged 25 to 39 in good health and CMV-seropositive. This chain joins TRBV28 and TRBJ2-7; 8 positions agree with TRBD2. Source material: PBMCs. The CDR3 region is CASSTPGLGAYEQYF. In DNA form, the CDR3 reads TGTGCCAGCAGTACACCGGGACTAGGGGCCTACGAGCAGTACTTC.